This T cell receptor beta chain was identified in a study of T cells in Graves' hyperthyroidism and ophthalmopathy. Findings and caveats of the study: Most expanded thyroid clonotypes above 0.001 also appeared in blood.

Concerning this clonotype itself: The antigen is unknown.

Participants, patients aged 18 to 65, had newly diagnosed hyperthyroidism with a duration under 2 months. TCR beta CDR3 regions were amplified from RNA transcripts. First-round RT-PCR with HTBI primers amplified the TCR CDR3 region. TCRdb reanalysed the multiplex PCR reads using MiXCR and keeps one entry per CDR3 protein. The profile shows about 210,000 distinct CDR3 sequences, about a sixth of them singletons. The CDR3 loop spans 15 amino acids. Trimming took 1 base from V and 2 from J, leaving 10 bases between them. Germline V CDR1 and CDR2: MGHRA, YSYEKL. The material sequenced was blood. V gene TRBV4-1 combines with J gene TRBJ2-3; D might be TRBD1 (6 bases). This sequence was found in a man aged 40-55 years with Graves' hyperthyroidism. The CDR3 DNA reads TGCGCCAGCAGCCAAGGCAGGGGAAACACAGATACGCAGTATTTT. Translation gives CASSQGRGNTDTQYF.